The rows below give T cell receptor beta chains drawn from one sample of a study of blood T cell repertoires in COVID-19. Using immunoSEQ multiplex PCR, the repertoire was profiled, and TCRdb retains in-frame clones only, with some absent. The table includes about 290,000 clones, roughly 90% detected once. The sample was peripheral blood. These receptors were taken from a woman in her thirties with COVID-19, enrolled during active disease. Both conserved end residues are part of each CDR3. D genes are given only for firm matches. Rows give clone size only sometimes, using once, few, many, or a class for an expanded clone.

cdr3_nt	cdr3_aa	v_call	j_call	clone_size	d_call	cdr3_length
TGCGCCAGCAGTGAGCCCCAGGGGACGGGCACAGATACGCAGTATTTT	CASSEPQGTGTDTQYF	TRBV10-1	TRBJ2-3	NA	NA	16
TGTGCCAGCAGCTCACCAACGGGACAGAGAAATGAAAAACTGTTTTTT	CASSSPTGQRNEKLFF	TRBV7-8	TRBJ1-4	NA	TRBD1	16
TGTGCCAGCAGCTTAACTCTAACCTACAATGAGCAGTTCTTC	CASSLTLTYNEQFF	TRBV7-9	TRBJ2-1	NA	NA	14
TGTGCCAGCAGCTTGCCCTTAGCGGCAGATACGCAGTATTTT	CASSLPLAADTQYF	TRBV5-6	TRBJ2-3	NA	NA	14
TGTGCCAGCTCACCATCGAGAGGCGGGGCGCAAAGCAATCAGCCCCAGCATTTT	CASSPSRGGAQSNQPQHF	TRBV18	TRBJ1-5	NA	NA	18
TGCGCCAGCAGCTTTAGGGGTGTTGAGCAGTACTTC	CASSFRGVEQYF	TRBV5-1	TRBJ2-7	NA	NA	12
TGTGCCAGCAGCCTTATCACTAGCGGGCCCCGGGAGACCCAGTACTTC	CASSLITSGPRETQYF	TRBV3-1/TRBV3-2	TRBJ2-5	NA	TRBD2	16
TGCGCCAGCAGCCAAGATCACGGGTTTGGTCAGCCCCAGCATTTT	CASSQDHGFGQPQHF	TRBV4-1	TRBJ1-5	NA	NA	15
TGCAGCGTTCTCGGACAAACGAACTATGGCTACACCTTC	CSVLGQTNYGYTF	TRBV29-1	TRBJ1-2	NA	NA	13
TGCGCCAGCCATAACTCCGGAGGGGCCTCCTACGAGCAGTACTTC	CASHNSGGASYEQYF	TRBV5-1	TRBJ2-7	NA	NA	15
TGTGCCAGCAGTTACTCGATTGGAAGGACAGCTTATTCACCCCTCCACTTT	CASSYSIGRTAYSPLHF	TRBV6-2/TRBV6-3	TRBJ1-6	NA	NA	17
TGTGCCAGCAGGTCCACCGGGACAGGGGTCCACGAGCAGTACTTC	CASRSTGTGVHEQYF	TRBV28	TRBJ2-7	NA	TRBD1	15
TGTGCCAGCAGGAACAGGGAAGGTCAGCCCCAGCATTTT	CASRNREGQPQHF	TRBV2	TRBJ1-5	NA	NA	13
TGTGCCAGCAGCTTGGCGCGGGGGAGTCAGCCCCAGCATTTT	CASSLARGSQPQHF	TRBV5-6	TRBJ1-5	NA	NA	14
TGTGCCAGCAGCCCCCCGGGGCGGGGGGTGGACGAGCAGTACTTC	CASSPPGRGVDEQYF	TRBV11-3	TRBJ2-7	NA	TRBD2	15
TGTGCCAGTTCCCCCAGGGTACCTTCTGGAAACACCATATATTTT	CASSPRVPSGNTIYF	TRBV19	TRBJ1-3	NA	NA	15
TGCGCCAGCAGCTTGACACCCGTCTCCTATAATTCACCCCTCCACTTT	CASSLTPVSYNSPLHF	TRBV10-2	TRBJ1-6	NA	NA	16
TGCAGCGTTGGGGGGGGGAACACTGAAGCTTTCTTT	CSVGGGNTEAFF	TRBV29-1	TRBJ1-1	once	NA	12
TGTGCCAGCAGCCAAAACAACCGGGAGGGGGCTGAAGCTTTCTTT	CASSQNNREGAEAFF	TRBV4-2	TRBJ1-1	NA	NA	15
TGTGCCAGCAGCCAAGCGTTTGGAGTGGGCACAGATACGCAGTATTTT	CASSQAFGVGTDTQYF	TRBV3-1/TRBV3-2	TRBJ2-3	NA	NA	16
TGCGCCAGCAGGACAGGGGCCGGGGAGCTGTTTTTT	CASRTGAGELFF	TRBV5-1	TRBJ2-2	NA	TRBD1	12
TGTGCCAGCAGCAAAAGGGGGCCCTACAATGAGCAGTTCTTC	CASSKRGPYNEQFF	TRBV21-1	TRBJ2-1	NA	NA	14
TGTGCCAGTAGTTACCCAGGGTTCTCGGGCAATCAGCCCCAGCATTTT	CASSYPGFSGNQPQHF	TRBV19	TRBJ1-5	NA	NA	16
TGTGCCAGCAGCCGGACAGGGTTTGGCTACACCTTC	CASSRTGFGYTF	TRBV12-3/TRBV12-4	TRBJ1-2	NA	TRBD1	12
TGTGCCAGTAGTATCCGGGACAACCAAGAGACCCAGTACTTC	CASSIRDNQETQYF	TRBV19	TRBJ2-5	NA	NA	14
TGCGCCAGCAGCCAAGATCAGGATGACTATGGCTACACCTTC	CASSQDQDDYGYTF	TRBV4-1	TRBJ1-2	once	NA	14
TGTGCCAGGGCTGGGCGGGGCAACCCTTCGCAGTTCTTC	CARAGRGNPSQFF	TRBV19	TRBJ2-1	NA	NA	13
TGCAGCGTGGGGACAGTCCCCGGGGTGGGGGGCTACACCTTC	CSVGTVPGVGGYTF	TRBV29-1	TRBJ1-2	NA	TRBD1	14
TGCGCCAGCAGCTACAATAACGGGGGGGCCACAGATACGCAGTATTTT	CASSYNNGGATDTQYF	TRBV5-1	TRBJ2-3	NA	TRBD2	16
TGTGCCAGCAGTTTTAGCCCCCAAACGTACAATGAGCAGTTCTTC	CASSFSPQTYNEQFF	TRBV27	TRBJ2-1	once	NA	15
TGTGCCAGCAGCTTCGAGGCCCGGGACACCATATATTTT	CASSFEARDTIYF	TRBV11-3	TRBJ1-3	NA	NA	13
TGTGCCAGCAGTGCAACATGGACAGGGCCACCGAACACTGAAGCTTTCTTT	CASSATWTGPPNTEAFF	TRBV6-1	TRBJ1-1	NA	TRBD1	17
TGCGCCAGCAGTGAACCCAGGGGTTATGGCTACACCTTC	CASSEPRGYGYTF	TRBV10-1	TRBJ1-2	NA	NA	13
TGTGCCAGCTCACCGCAGGGGGCGGTGGGGGCTAACTATGGCTACACCTTC	CASSPQGAVGANYGYTF	TRBV18	TRBJ1-2	once	TRBD1	17
TGTGCCAGCAGTTTGAGGGGGACGGGACATTCCAATCAGCCCCAGCATTTT	CASSLRGTGHSNQPQHF	TRBV27	TRBJ1-5	NA	NA	17
TGTGCCAGCAGCTTAGTTCAGTACAATGAGCAGTTCTTC	CASSLVQYNEQFF	TRBV11-2	TRBJ2-1	NA	NA	13
TGTGCCTGGAGCCTAGGGGCGACTCAGCCCCAGCATTTT	CAWSLGATQPQHF	TRBV30	TRBJ1-5	NA	NA	13
TGTGCCAGCAACCCCCTGCGCAGTGGACTTGGGGAGACCCAGTACTTC	CASNPLRSGLGETQYF	TRBV27	TRBJ2-5	NA	NA	16